This entry lists 28 T cell receptor beta chains sequenced from one sample in a study of T cell repertoires in cytomegalovirus infection. TCRdb processed the reads anew with MiXCR; each CDR3 protein has one entry. This sample has about 770,000 distinct CDR3 sequences, with almost 30% found just once. No cognate antigen is known for these TCRs. The sample here was cultured CD8+ T cells from PBMCs, taken from culture after CMV antigen stimulation. The source of these receptors is a human donor in good health (CMV status not recorded). Some clones in this sample may be carry-over from other donors' samples.

In this sample, this clonotype turned up a few times. The rearrangement joins TRBV7-9 to TRBJ2-7; D is undetermined. Trimming removed 2 bases from V and 1 base from J, with 6 bases in between. The CDR3 is made up of 13 amino acids. CDR1 and CDR2 (germline): SEHNR, FQNEAQ (reference sequence). This CDR3 reads CASSLHPSYEQYF. The CDR3, as DNA: TGTGCCAGCAGCTTACATCCATCCTACGAGCAGTACTTC.

The table lists this clonotype with a few counts. The rearrangement links TRBV27 to TRBJ1-6, with a weak D call TRBD1 (5 bases). CDR1 is MNHEY, CDR2 SMNVEV, per germline (reference sequence). This CDR3 has 13 amino acids. The V gene lost 7 bases and the J gene lost 6 bases, with 10 bases spanning the gap. CDR3 region: CASTSRVNSPLHF. CDR3 nucleotide sequence: TGTGCCAGCACCTCCAGGGTTAATTCACCCCTCCACTTT.

There are many counts of this clonotype. The chain employs TRBV7-2 and TRBJ2-3; 9 bases agree with TRBD1. The CDR3 is 14 amino acids. V lost 5 bases and J lost 3; bases outside the gene matches: 3. Germline V gene sequence: CDR1 SGHTA, CDR2 FQGNSA. The CDR3 spells CASSTGQGTDTQYF. In nucleotides, the CDR3 is TGTGCCAGCAGCACTGGACAGGGGACAGATACGCAGTATTTT. Full variable domain (missing parts from reference TRBV7-2 and TRBJ2-3): GAGVSQSPSNKVTEKGKDVELRCDPISGHTALYWYRQSLGQGLEFLIYFQGNSAPDKSGLPSDRFSAERTGGSVSTLTIQRTQQEDSAVYLCASSTGQGTDTQYFGPGTRLTVL.

V is TRBV6-8 and J is TRBJ2-1; D remains unclear. CDR3 length: 14 residues. Germline CDR1 MNHGY, CDR2 SAAAGT. With 0 bases removed from V and 4 bases from J, the gap between germline ends came to 7 bases. CDR3 nucleotide sequence: TGTGCCAGCAGTTACTCGGACCCTTACAATGAGCAGTTCTTC. Translating it yields CASSYSDPYNEQFF.

The chain has TRBV7-2 and TRBJ1-6; the match to TRBD1 covers 8 bases. Germline CDR1 reads SGHTA; CDR2 reads FQGNSA. Trimming cost V 5 bases and J 8 bases; bases outside gene matches: 11. This CDR3 is 16 amino acids long. CDR3 bases: TGTGCCAGCAGCATTGCTACGGACAGGGCGGATTCACCCCTCCACTTT. Its protein is CASSIATDRADSPLHF.

This clonotype has at least ten counts. The chain has TRBV7-9 and TRBJ1-1, with 9 bases aligning to TRBD1. Germline values: CDR1 SEHNR, CDR2 FQNEAQ (reference sequence). Trimming took 5 bases from V and 11 from J; bases not matched to a gene: 6. The CDR3 is 12 residues long. For the CDR3, the DNA is TGTGCCAGCAGCACGGGGACAGGGACGGCTTTCTTT. Its translation is CASSTGTGTAFF.

This clonotype has just a few counts. The chain couples TRBV12-3 or TRBV12-4 to TRBJ1-2; D unresolved. This CDR3 region has 13 residues. V was clipped by 0 bases and J by 5 bases, with 7 bases between them. CDR3 in DNA: TGTGCCAGCAGTTTAGCGGCATTATATGGCTACACCTTC. It encodes CASSLAALYGYTF.

There are a few counts of this clonotype. The CDR3 DNA is TGCAGTGCTAGAGATGCCCCCAGTCCGGGAGGCTACACCTTC. Its translation is CSARDAPSPGGYTF. J is TRBJ1-2 and V is TRBV20-1; no definite D call. V lost 0 bases to trimming and J lost 8 bases, with 16 bases between them. Germline CDR1 reads DFQATT; CDR2 reads SNEGSKA (reference sequence). The CDR3 has 14 residues.

This chain uses TRBV7-9 with TRBJ1-2, with D perhaps matching TRBD1 (6 bases). The germline CDR1 and CDR2 sequences are SEHNR and FQNEAQ (reference sequence). Trimming pared 5 bases from V and 3 bases from J, leaving 16 bases between. The CDR3 loop spans 15 amino acids. The CDR3 reads CASSPRGGADYGYTF. The CDR3 nucleotides are TGTGCCAGCAGCCCAAGGGGGGGCGCCGACTATGGCTACACCTTC. Filled out from reference TRBV7-9 and TRBJ1-2, the complete variable domain reads DTGVSQNPRHKITKRGQNVTFRCDPISEHNRLYWYRQTLGQGPEFLTYFQNEAQLEKSRLLSDRFSAERPKGSFSTLEIQRTEQGDSAMYLCASSPRGGADYGYTFGSGTRLTVV.

This clonotype was picked up a small number of times. The J gene is TRBJ2-3, the V gene TRBV7-9, with TRBD1 as a possible D gene (5 bases). The CDR3 has 15 residues. Germline V CDR1 and CDR2: SEHNR, FQNEAQ (reference sequence). V was trimmed by 4 bases and J by 3 bases, leaving 14 bases between them. This CDR3 reads CASSYILRGTDTQYF. In nucleotides, the CDR3 is TGTGCCAGCAGCTACATCTTAAGGGGTACAGATACGCAGTATTTT.

The genes are TRBV9 and TRBJ1-3, with no clear D. This CDR3 spans 11 amino acids. Germline lookup yields CDR1 SGDLS and CDR2 YYNGEE. The V end was cut by 3 bases, the J end by 8 bases, with 6 bases between. In DNA, the CDR3 is TGTGCCAGCAGCGCCGGTGACACCATATATTTT. Its protein product is CASSAGDTIYF.

This chain joins TRBV5-1 and TRBJ2-1; possible D gene TRBD1, 5 bases. This CDR3 has 14 residues. The ends were cut back, 6 bases at V and 0 bases at J, with 10 bases in the middle. Looked up from germline, CDR1 is SGHRS and CDR2 is YFSETQ. The CDR3 protein is CASIRTSSYNEQFF. CDR3 sequence (DNA): TGCGCCAGCATCCGGACATCCTCCTACAATGAGCAGTTCTTC.

This clonotype appeared a few times. The V and J genes are TRBV7-6 and TRBJ2-2; TRBD2 agrees at 14 bases. Germline-derived CDR1 and CDR2 are SGHVS and FNYEAQ. This CDR3 has 19 amino acids. The J segment lost 0 bases and the V segment lost 3 bases, leaving 6 bases of the junction unmatched. CDR3 coding DNA: TGTGCCAGCAGCTTTCAGGGACTAGCGGGGGTCCCGAACACCGGGGAGCTGTTTTTT. It specifies CASSFQGLAGVPNTGELFF.

In its sample, this clonotype was seen a few times. The chain is built from TRBV7-9 and TRBJ2-6; no clear D gene. Deletions cut 2 bases from V and 0 bases from J, with 11 bases between. This CDR3 is 17 amino acids long. The V gene's germline CDR1 is SEHNR and CDR2 FQNEAQ (reference sequence). CDR3 coding DNA: TGTGCCAGCAGCTTAAGGACGAAGAGCTCTGGGGCCAACGTCCTGACTTTC. It codes for CASSLRTKSSGANVLTF.

The gene calls are TRBV6-2 or TRBV6-3 and TRBJ1-1; D ambiguous. Germline lookup yields CDR1 MNHEY and CDR2 SVGEGT. The germline V and J ends were trimmed by 2 bases and 14 bases, with 6 bases remaining between them. CDR3 length: 9 residues. For the CDR3, the DNA is TGTGCCAGCAGTTACCCGCTCTTCTTT. The encoded protein is CASSYPLFF.

This clonotype showed up just a few times. The chain has TRBV7-9 and TRBJ1-1; no clear D. This CDR3 spans 15 amino acids. Per the germline V gene, CDR1 is SEHNR and CDR2 is FQNEAQ (reference sequence). With 1 base removed from V and 1 base from J, the gap between germline ends came to 10 bases. The DNA of the CDR3 is TGTGCCAGCAGCTTAGGCTCAGCTTGGAACACTGAAGCTTTCTTT. Translating it yields CASSLGSAWNTEAFF.

The V gene is TRBV19, the J gene TRBJ1-1, with D possibly TRBD1 on 6 matching bases. CDR1 and CDR2 from the germline V gene are LNHDA and SQIVND (reference sequence). This CDR3 comprises 13 residues. The ends were cut back, 8 bases at V and 3 bases at J, with 13 bases in the middle. The CDR3 loop is CASEGTPYTEAFF. DNA for the CDR3: TGTGCCAGTGAAGGGACACCTTACACTGAAGCTTTCTTT.

This clonotype came up a few times. The V gene is TRBV12-3 or TRBV12-4, the J gene TRBJ2-7, with D possibly called TRBD1 or TRBD2 (6 bases each). V was cut by 3 bases and J by 3 bases, with 15 bases left in between. The CDR3 contains 15 residues. CDR3 region: CASSFGGTPYYEQYF. CDR3 DNA sequence: TGTGCCAGCAGTTTTGGCGGGACACCCTACTACGAGCAGTACTTC.

This clonotype has only a few counts. The chain uses TRBV12-3 or TRBV12-4 and TRBJ2-7, with 7 bases lining up with TRBD2. This CDR3 has 13 residues. Germline trimming cut 5 bases from V and 6 bases from J; bases unmatched to any gene: 7. The CDR3 DNA follows: TGTGCCAGCAGTCCGGCGGGCGGGGGCGAGCAGTACTTC. The encoded protein is CASSPAGGGEQYF.

This clonotype was seen ten or more times. DNA for the CDR3: TGTGCCAGCATCTTATCTTTTGGCCTTGGAGCCTACGAGCAGTACGTC. Protein sequence: CASILSFGLGAYEQYV. The chain carries TRBV27 and TRBJ2-7; D uncertain. The CDR3 sequence is 16 residues long. CDR1 is MNHEY, CDR2 SMNVEV, per germline (reference sequence). The V end was cut by 7 bases, the J end by 2 bases, with 21 bases between.

This clonotype came up many times. J is TRBJ2-7 and V is TRBV4-1; 9 bases are a match to TRBD1. The CDR3 extends over 15 amino acids. V gave up 3 bases and J gave up 3 bases; unmatched junction bases: 6. CDR1 is MGHRA, CDR2 YSYEKL, per germline. CDR3 sequence: CASSHRTGEDYEQYF. CDR3 sequence (DNA): TGCGCCAGCAGCCACCGGACAGGGGAGGACTACGAGCAGTACTTC.

The chain carries TRBV9 and TRBJ2-5; 7 bases match TRBD2. This CDR3 is built from 15 residues. V lost 0 bases and J lost 2; bases outside the gene matches: 4. Germline V CDR1 and CDR2: SGDLS, YYNGEE. For the CDR3, the DNA is TGTGCCAGCAGCGTAGGCCTAGCGGAGCAAGAGACCCAGTACTTC. Its translation is CASSVGLAEQETQYF.

This clonotype was detected ten times or more. The chain is built from TRBV10-3 and TRBJ1-5, with 9 nucleotides matching TRBD1. This CDR3 is built from 14 residues. CDR1 and CDR2 from the germline V gene are ENHRY and SYGVKD. With 10 bases clipped from V and 2 bases from J, the junction kept 6 bases outside the gene matches. The CDR3 region has the DNA TGTGCCACCCAACAGGGGGCGGGCAATCAGCCCCAGCATTTT. Protein: CATQQGAGNQPQHF.

CDR3 loop: CATSNSMNGYTF. The CDR3 bases are TGTGCCACCAGCAATTCTATGAATGGCTACACCTTC. The chain combines TRBV15 with TRBJ1-2; D gene unclear. Germline CDR1 reads LNHNV; CDR2 reads YYDKDF (reference sequence). This CDR3 is 12 amino acids long. Deletions cut 4 bases from V and 6 bases from J, with 9 bases between.

J is TRBJ2-7 and V is TRBV12-3 or TRBV12-4, with TRBD2 identical over 7 bases. V was clipped by 7 bases and J by 2 bases; unmatched bases: 5. CDR3 length equals 13 residues. CDR3 loop: CASKGTNTYEQYF. The CDR3 DNA follows: TGTGCCAGCAAGGGGACTAACACCTACGAGCAGTACTTC.

This clonotype showed up just a few times. This chain uses TRBV7-9 with TRBJ2-1, with 7 positions matching TRBD2. The CDR3 runs to 16 residues. Trimming took 6 bases from V and 4 from J; bases not matched to a gene: 12. Germline CDR1 and CDR2: SEHNR and FQNEAQ (reference sequence). CDR3 region: CASRAQTGRGYNEQFF. CDR3 in DNA: TGTGCCAGCAGGGCCCAGACGGGGAGGGGTTACAATGAGCAGTTCTTC.

The rearrangement joins TRBV9 to TRBJ2-2, with 10 bases fitting TRBD1. This CDR3 region has 17 residues. The trim removed 0 bases at V and 4 bases at J, leaving 6 bases unmatched. Germline V gene sequence: CDR1 SGDLS, CDR2 YYNGEE. The CDR3 is CASSVAVTGGITGELFF. The DNA of the CDR3 is TGTGCCAGCAGCGTAGCTGTGACAGGGGGCATCACCGGGGAGCTGTTTTTT.

This rearrangement joins TRBV20-1 to TRBJ1-5, with 9 bases fitting TRBD1. The V segment lost 1 base and the J segment 3 bases; nucleotides outside the gene matches: 7. Germline-derived CDR1 and CDR2 are DFQATT and SNEGSKA (reference sequence). This CDR3 spans 16 amino acids. CDR3 sequence (DNA): TGCAGTGCTAGAGGCGAACAGGGGGCGAACAATCAGCCCCAGCATTTT. Amino acids: CSARGEQGANNQPQHF.